These 10 T cell receptor beta chains were all obtained from the same sample, sequenced in a study of human T cells and chemical hapten exposure. Noted time point: patch test 3, about 24 weeks after DPC sensitization. Treatment noted: therapeutic diphenylcyclopropenone sensitization with weekly scalp DPC. From the RACE reads, TCRdb called clonotypes with MiXCR, one entry per CDR3 protein. The table includes about 30,000 distinct CDR3 sequences, approximately 6% detected once. This sample comprised whole blood, obtained in connection with sensitization to the hapten diphenylcyclopropenone (DPC). Receptor source: a man aged 30-40 years with alopecia areata. Some clones in this sample may be carry-over from other donors' samples.

Of note for this clonotype: This CDR3 fails to terminate in the conserved phenylalanine or tryptophan, so it likely reflects a read error. J is TRBJ2-7 and V is TRBV4-3; 11 bases fit TRBD1. The CDR3 is 16 amino acids. Germline V gene lookup returns CDR1 LGHNA and CDR2 YSLEER. V lost 0 bases to trimming and J lost 3 bases; unmatched junction nucleotides: 4. Here the CDR3 reads CASSQDRGTGGYEQYL. In nucleotides, the CDR3 is TGCGCCAGCAGCCAAGACCGTGGGACAGGGGGCTACGAGCAGTACCTC.

In its sample, this clonotype was seen a few times. The chain links TRBV24-1 to TRBJ1-2; 7 bases are shared with TRBD1. Trimming at V came to 3 bases and at J to 6 bases, leaving 9 bases not matched to a gene. Germline V gene sequence: CDR1 KGHDR, CDR2 SFDVKD. There are 15 residues in the CDR3. CDR3 DNA: TGTGCCACCAGTGATCCTAGTGAAGGGGGCCATGGCTACACCTTC. The encoded protein is CATSDPSEGGHGYTF.

This clonotype was recorded many times. V gene TRBV29-1 combines with J gene TRBJ2-5; 8 bases match TRBD1. The CDR3 runs 16 residues. With 2 bases clipped from V and 2 bases from J, the junction kept 10 bases outside the gene matches. Germline V gives CDR1 SQVTM, CDR2 ANQGSEA. CDR3 region: CSVEPWQGASQETQYF. DNA of the CDR3: TGCAGCGTTGAACCTTGGCAGGGGGCAAGTCAAGAGACCCAGTACTTC.

This clonotype was detected ten times or more. The chain carries TRBV11-2 and TRBJ2-7; 7 bases are a match to TRBD1. The V gene end was trimmed by 4 bases and the J gene end by 1 base; junction bases not matched to a gene: 10. This CDR3 is 16 amino acids long. Germline V gene lookup returns CDR1 SGHAT and CDR2 FQNNGV. The CDR3 spells CASSSWDSRTSYEQYF. As DNA, the CDR3 is TGTGCCAGCAGCTCCTGGGACAGTAGAACTTCCTACGAGCAGTACTTC.

This clonotype came up many times. This chain uses TRBV6-5 with TRBJ1-2, with TRBD1 matching over 8 bases. The CDR3 extends over 16 amino acids. CDR1 and CDR2 from the germline V gene are MNHEY and SVGAGI. The junction had 7 bases not matched to a gene; V was cut back by 3 bases and J by 1 base. The CDR3 sequence: CASSYSRQGLNYGYTF. The CDR3 DNA sequence: TGTGCCAGCAGTTATTCCCGACAGGGGCTTAACTATGGCTACACCTTC.

In this sample, this clonotype turned up many times. This sequence joins TRBV12-3 or TRBV12-4 and TRBJ2-1, with D tentatively TRBD1 (5 bases). The CDR3 loop spans 14 amino acids. V was clipped by 6 bases and J by 8 bases, with 17 bases between them. CDR3 protein: CASSARVGRDEQFF. CDR3 in DNA: TGTGCCAGCAGCGCCAGGGTTGGCCGCGATGAGCAGTTCTTC.

At least ten counts were recorded for this clonotype. The chain is built from TRBV12-3 or TRBV12-4 and TRBJ1-2; no clear D. The length of the CDR3 is 15 residues. V was pared by 6 bases and J by 3 bases, with 17 bases between. The CDR3, as DNA: TGTGCCAGCAGCCAAAGTCCTCCAAAGGACTATGGCTACACCTTC. Its protein product is CASSQSPPKDYGYTF.

This clonotype was recorded many times. The chain combines TRBV9 with TRBJ2-6; maybe TRBD2 (5 bases). CDR3 length: 17 amino acids. From germline, CDR1 is SGDLS and CDR2 YYNGEE. V was cut by 3 bases and J by 3 bases, with 16 bases left in between. This CDR3 reads CASSGNSYGGGANVLTF. In DNA form, the CDR3 reads TGTGCCAGCAGCGGGAATAGTTATGGAGGTGGGGCCAACGTCCTGACTTTC.

The gene calls are TRBV27 and TRBJ1-5; D uncertain. Between the trimmed V and J ends, which lost 2 bases and 0 bases, there was a span of 8 bases. Germline loops: CDR1 MNHEY, CDR2 SMNVEV (reference sequence). This CDR3 has 15 amino acids. CDR3 coding DNA: TGTGCCAGCAGTTTAACGGGGTATAGCAATCAGCCCCAGCATTTT. This gives the protein CASSLTGYSNQPQHF.

Ten or more counts support this clonotype. The rearrangement uses TRBV7-6 and TRBJ2-3; weak D call: TRBD2 (5 bases). The CDR3 runs to 18 residues. CDR1 and CDR2 (germline): SGHVS, FNYEAQ. Trimming stripped 0 bases from V and 0 bases from J, with 16 bases between. CDR3 DNA sequence: TGTGCCAGCAGCTTAGCTATGGAGCGGAGGACTAGCACAGATACGCAGTATTTT. Its protein is CASSLAMERRTSTDTQYF. The entire variable domain, with the rest obtained from reference TRBV7-6 and TRBJ2-3, is as follows: GAGVSQSPRYKVTKRGQDVALRCDPISGHVSLYWYRQALGQGPEFLTYFNYEAQQDKSGLPNDRFSAERPEGSISTLTIQRTEQRDSAMYRCASSLAMERRTSTDTQYFGPGTRLTVL.